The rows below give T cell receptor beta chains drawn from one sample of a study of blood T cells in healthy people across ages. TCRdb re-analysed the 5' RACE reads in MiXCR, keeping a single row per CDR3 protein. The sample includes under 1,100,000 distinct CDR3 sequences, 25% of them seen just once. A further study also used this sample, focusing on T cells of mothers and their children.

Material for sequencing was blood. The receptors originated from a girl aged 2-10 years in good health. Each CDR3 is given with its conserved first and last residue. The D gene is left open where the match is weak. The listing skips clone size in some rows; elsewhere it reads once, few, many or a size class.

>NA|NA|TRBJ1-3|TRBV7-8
TGTGCCAGCAGCTTAGGTCCCCTAGTTGGGACCATATATTTT
CASSLGPLVGTIYF
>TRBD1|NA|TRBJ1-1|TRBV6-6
TGTGCCAGCAGTTACAGGGGGACAGGGGGCCCCACTGAAGCTTTCTTT
CASSYRGTGGPTEAFF
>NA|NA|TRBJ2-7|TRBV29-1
TGCAGTTCATCTAGGGAGAGATCCTACGAGCAGTACTTC
CSSSRERSYEQYF
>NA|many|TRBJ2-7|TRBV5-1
TGCGCCAGCAGCTTGGAATCAGGTTCGGTTTATGGGGGGCAGTACTTC
CASSLESGSVYGGQYF
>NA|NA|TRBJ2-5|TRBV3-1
TGTGCCAGCAGCCAGTTGGGTATACAAGAGACCCAGTACTTC
CASSQLGIQETQYF
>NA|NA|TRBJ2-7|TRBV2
TGTGCCAGCGATAGGAGCCGGGACCGACCCTACGAGCAGTACTTC
CASDRSRDRPYEQYF
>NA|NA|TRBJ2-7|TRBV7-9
TGTGCCAGCAGCTTAGATTTCTTGGCCGATCGGGGAAAGGCCTACGAGCAGTACTTC
CASSLDFLADRGKAYEQYF
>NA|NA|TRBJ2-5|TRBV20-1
TGCAGTGCTAGAGATAGGGGGGGCGGGGAGACCCAGTACTTC
CSARDRGGGETQYF
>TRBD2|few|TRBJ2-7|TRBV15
TGTGCCACCACCCCTTTAGCGGGAAGAGATTACGAGCAGTACTTC
CATTPLAGRDYEQYF
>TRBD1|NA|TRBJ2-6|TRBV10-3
TGTGCCATCAGCCCAGGGACAGGGGTCCTCAACGTCCTGACTTTC
CAISPGTGVLNVLTF
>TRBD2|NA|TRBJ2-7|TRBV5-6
TGTGCCAGCAGGGGGACTAGCGGGGACTACGAGCAGTACTTC
CASRGTSGDYEQYF
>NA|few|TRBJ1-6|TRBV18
TGTGCCAGCTCACCAGACAGAACCCTGGGATCACCCCTCCACTTT
CASSPDRTLGSPLHF
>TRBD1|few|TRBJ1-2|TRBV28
TGTGCCAGCAGTTTACGGACAGGGGCATATGGCTACACCTTC
CASSLRTGAYGYTF
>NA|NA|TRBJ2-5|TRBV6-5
TGTGCCAGCAGTCGTTCAGAGAGGCAAGAGACCCAGTACTTC
CASSRSERQETQYF
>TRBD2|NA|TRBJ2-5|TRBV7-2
TGTGCCAGCAGCTTAGTAGCGGGAGATAAGACCCAGTACTTC
CASSLVAGDKTQYF
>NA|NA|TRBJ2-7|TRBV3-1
TGTGCCAGCAGCCCGACATACCACGAGCAGTACTTC
CASSPTYHEQYF
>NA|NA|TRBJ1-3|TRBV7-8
TGTGCCAGCAGCTTATTAAACAGCCCTGGAAACACCATATATTTT
CASSLLNSPGNTIYF
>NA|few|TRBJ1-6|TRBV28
TGTGCCAGCAGTCTAGGGGCTAGCCCACCCCTCCACTTT
CASSLGASPPLHF
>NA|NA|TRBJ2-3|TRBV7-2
TGTGCCAGCAGCTTACCTCTCCCGGGCACAGATACGCAGTATTTT
CASSLPLPGTDTQYF
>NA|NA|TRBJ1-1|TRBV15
TGTGCCACCAGCAGAGATCTGGACGATAAGGAAGCTTTCTTT
CATSRDLDDKEAFF
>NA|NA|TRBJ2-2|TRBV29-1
TGCAGCGTTAACGGGGAACTCGGGGAGCTGTTTTTT
CSVNGELGELFF
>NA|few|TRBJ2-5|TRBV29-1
TGCGGCGGGAAAGAGGGGCGGGAGACCCAGTACTTC
CGGKEGRETQYF
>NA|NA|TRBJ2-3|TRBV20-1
TGCAGTGCCCTGGGGCGGCCGGGTCGGGAAGATACGCAGTATTTT
CSALGRPGREDTQYF
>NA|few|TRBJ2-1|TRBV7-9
TGTGCCAGCAGCTTCGAGGGGGGGCCCAATGAGCAGTTCTTC
CASSFEGGPNEQFF
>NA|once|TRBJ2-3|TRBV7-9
TGTGCCAGCAGCCGGGACCCGAGTCCCACGCAGTATTTT
CASSRDPSPTQYF
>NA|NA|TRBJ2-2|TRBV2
TGTGCCAGCAGAGGGGCGAAGAACACCGGGGAGCTGTTTTTT
CASRGAKNTGELFF
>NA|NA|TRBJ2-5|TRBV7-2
TGTGCCAGCAGCTCCCGGACTGTTCTAGAGACCCAGTACTTC
CASSSRTVLETQYF
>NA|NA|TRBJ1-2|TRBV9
TGTGCCAGCAGCCCACCAGCCCAGTCGAACTATGGCTACACCTTC
CASSPPAQSNYGYTF
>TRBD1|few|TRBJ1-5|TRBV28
TGTGCCAGCCGAAGACCACCGTCGCTGCGACAGGGAACGTCTGGGGAACAGCCCCAGCATTTT
CASRRPPSLRQGTSGEQPQHF
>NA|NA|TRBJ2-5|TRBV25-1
TGTGCCAGCAGTGAAATCAAAACTACACAAGAGACCCAGTACTTC
CASSEIKTTQETQYF
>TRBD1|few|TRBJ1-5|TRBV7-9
TGTGCCAGCAGAGACCCGGGACAGGAGGAAAATCAGCCCCAGCATTTT
CASRDPGQEENQPQHF
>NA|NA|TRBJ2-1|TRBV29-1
TGCAGCGTTTTGATAGAGCTCGAGCGGGCCTATTACAATGAGCAGTTCTTC
CSVLIELERAYYNEQFF
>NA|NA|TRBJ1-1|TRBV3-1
TGTGCCAGCAGCCAAAGTAAAAAGCAGGCCTTCTTT
CASSQSKKQAFF
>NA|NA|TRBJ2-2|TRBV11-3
TGTGCCACCTTCCGGAGGAACACCGGGGAGCTGTTTTTT
CATFRRNTGELFF
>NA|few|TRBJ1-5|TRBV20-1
TGCAGTGCTAGAGATTTGACCTATAGCAATCAGCCCCAGCATTTT
CSARDLTYSNQPQHF
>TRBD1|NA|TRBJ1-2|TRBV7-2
TGTGCCAGCAGCTTTTCGGGTTCGGGAAAGGGGGCGCATGGCTACACCTTC
CASSFSGSGKGAHGYTF
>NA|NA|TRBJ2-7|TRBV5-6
TGTGCCAGCAGCTTGTACCGGGGGACTGCCTACGAGCAGTACTTC
CASSLYRGTAYEQYF
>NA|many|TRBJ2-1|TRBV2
TGTGCCAGCAGTCGGACCTACAATGAGCAGTTCTTC
CASSRTYNEQFF
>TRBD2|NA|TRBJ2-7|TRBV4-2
TGTGCCAGCAGCCCCCGCTCTAGCGGGGCTTACGAGCAGTACTTC
CASSPRSSGAYEQYF
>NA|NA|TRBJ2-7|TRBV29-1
TGCAGCGTTGAAGATCCGCTAGGGGACGGAAACTACGAGCAGTACTTC
CSVEDPLGDGNYEQYF
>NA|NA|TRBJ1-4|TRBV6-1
TGTGCCAGCAGTGATATGCACGCTAATGAAAAACTGTTTTTT
CASSDMHANEKLFF
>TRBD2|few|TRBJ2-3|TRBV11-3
TGTGCCAGCAGCTTAGATGGCGGGGGGGGAGATACGCAGTATTTT
CASSLDGGGGDTQYF
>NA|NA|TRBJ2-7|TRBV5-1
TGCGCCAGCAGCTTGGCGCTGACGACTTCCTACGAGCAGTACTTC
CASSLALTTSYEQYF
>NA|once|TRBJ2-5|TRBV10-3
TGTGCCATCAGCAAAGACTCCGGGCTCTCGTACTTC
CAISKDSGLSYF
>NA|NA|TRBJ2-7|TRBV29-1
TGCAGCTATAGAGGGACTGCCTACGAGCAGTACTTC
CSYRGTAYEQYF
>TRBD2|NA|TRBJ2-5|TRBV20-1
TGCAGTGCTCCTAATGGACTAGCAGAGACCCAGTACTTC
CSAPNGLAETQYF